Listed below are T cell receptor beta chains from one sample, sequenced in a study of T cell repertoires in cytomegalovirus infection. TCRdb reanalysed the reads using MiXCR and keeps one entry per CDR3 protein. The sample lists about 310,000 distinct CDR3 sequences, 15% to 20% occurring once. The sequencing sample was made of PBMCs. The receptor source for this set is a human donor in good health (CMV status not recorded). Some clones in this sample may be carry-over from other donors' samples. The CDR3 runs from the conserved cysteine through the conserved F or W. Each record gives: V gene, J gene, D gene, clone size, CDR3 protein, CDR3 DNA. The D gene is left open where the match is weak. Clone size is not always given. Where it is, it says once, few, many or a class for expanded clones.

V gene: TRBV6-1; J gene: TRBJ2-4; D gene: NA; clone size: NA; CDR3 protein: CASSVTSVAKNIQYF; CDR3 DNA: TGTGCCAGCAGTGTTACTAGTGTAGCCAAAAACATTCAGTACTTC
V gene: TRBV10-3; J gene: TRBJ2-1; D gene: TRBD2; clone size: once; CDR3 protein: CAISESGDSYNEQFF; CDR3 DNA: TGTGCCATCAGTGAGAGCGGGGACTCCTACAATGAGCAGTTCTTC
V gene: TRBV5-1; J gene: TRBJ2-2; D gene: NA; clone size: NA; CDR3 protein: CASRPGPGSTGELFF; CDR3 DNA: TGCGCCAGCCGACCAGGGCCCGGGTCGACCGGGGAGCTGTTTTTT
V gene: TRBV11-2; J gene: TRBJ2-4; D gene: TRBD1; clone size: NA; CDR3 protein: CASSEQGSVNIQYF; CDR3 DNA: TGTGCCAGCAGCGAACAGGGGAGTGTAAACATTCAGTACTTC
V gene: TRBV28; J gene: TRBJ1-2; D gene: TRBD1; clone size: NA; CDR3 protein: CASSFRDSPYGYTF; CDR3 DNA: TGTGCCAGCAGTTTCCGGGACAGTCCCTATGGCTACACCTTC
V gene: TRBV20-1; J gene: TRBJ1-5; D gene: NA; clone size: few; CDR3 protein: CSAPPGGRDASNQPQHF; CDR3 DNA: TGCAGTGCTCCCCCCGGAGGCAGGGACGCTAGCAATCAGCCCCAGCATTTT
V gene: TRBV20-1; J gene: TRBJ2-5; D gene: TRBD2; clone size: few; CDR3 protein: CSADWTSGGRIVF; CDR3 DNA: TGCAGTGCTGACTGGACTAGCGGGGGGAGGATAGTCTTC
V gene: TRBV29-1; J gene: TRBJ1-5; D gene: NA; clone size: NA; CDR3 protein: CSVDFGGNQPQHF; CDR3 DNA: TGCAGCGTTGATTTCGGTGGCAATCAGCCCCAGCATTTT
V gene: TRBV7-2; J gene: TRBJ1-5; D gene: NA; clone size: many; CDR3 protein: CASSLNPNFDSNQPQHF; CDR3 DNA: TGTGCCAGCAGCTTAAACCCGAATTTTGATAGCAATCAGCCCCAGCATTTT
V gene: TRBV2; J gene: TRBJ1-1; D gene: TRBD1; clone size: NA; CDR3 protein: CASSGQGATPNTEAFF; CDR3 DNA: TGTGCCAGCAGTGGGCAGGGGGCAACTCCGAACACTGAAGCTTTCTTT
V gene: TRBV20-1; J gene: TRBJ2-2; D gene: TRBD1; clone size: few; CDR3 protein: CSAPGTGATGELFF; CDR3 DNA: TGCAGTGCCCCCGGGACAGGGGCCACCGGGGAGCTGTTTTTT
V gene: TRBV6-5; J gene: TRBJ2-1; D gene: NA; clone size: many; CDR3 protein: CASSYSSESRNEQFF; CDR3 DNA: TGTGCCAGCAGTTACTCGAGTGAGAGCCGCAATGAGCAGTTCTTC
V gene: TRBV7-2; J gene: TRBJ1-3; D gene: NA; clone size: many; CDR3 protein: CASSLLRSSGNTIYF; CDR3 DNA: TGTGCCAGCAGCTTACTCCGGTCGTCTGGAAACACCATATATTTT
V gene: TRBV18; J gene: TRBJ1-2; D gene: NA; clone size: many; CDR3 protein: CASSPRDAAFYGYTF; CDR3 DNA: TGTGCCAGCTCACCTCGGGACGCCGCTTTCTATGGCTACACCTTC
V gene: TRBV5-6; J gene: TRBJ1-6; D gene: NA; clone size: many; CDR3 protein: CASSLVTPNSPLHF; CDR3 DNA: TGTGCCAGCAGCTTGGTGACCCCTAATTCACCCCTCCACTTT
V gene: TRBV12-3/TRBV12-4; J gene: TRBJ1-1; D gene: TRBD1; clone size: many; CDR3 protein: CASSSSGGNTEAFF; CDR3 DNA: TGTGCCAGCAGTTCGTCAGGGGGGAACACTGAAGCTTTCTTT
V gene: TRBV20-1; J gene: TRBJ2-5; D gene: TRBD2; clone size: few; CDR3 protein: CSALLAGGQETQYF; CDR3 DNA: TGCAGTGCTTTACTAGCGGGGGGGCAAGAGACCCAGTACTTC
V gene: TRBV7-3; J gene: TRBJ1-2; D gene: NA; clone size: NA; CDR3 protein: CASSPHSEGSGDYGYTF; CDR3 DNA: TGTGCCAGCAGCCCGCACTCCGAGGGATCGGGAGACTATGGCTACACCTTC
V gene: TRBV7-2; J gene: TRBJ2-1; D gene: NA; clone size: few; CDR3 protein: CASRIGLDFYNEQFF; CDR3 DNA: TGTGCCAGCAGGATAGGGCTAGACTTCTACAATGAGCAGTTCTTC
V gene: TRBV13; J gene: TRBJ1-2; D gene: NA; clone size: few; CDR3 protein: CASSVQANGYTF; CDR3 DNA: TGTGCCAGCAGCGTTCAGGCGAACGGCTACACCTTC
V gene: TRBV7-2; J gene: TRBJ1-5; D gene: NA; clone size: many; CDR3 protein: CASSLSDSNQPQHF; CDR3 DNA: TGTGCCAGCAGCTTAAGTGATAGCAATCAGCCCCAGCATTTT
V gene: TRBV7-2; J gene: TRBJ1-5; D gene: NA; clone size: NA; CDR3 protein: CASSLVGTGMGPQHF; CDR3 DNA: TGTGCCAGCAGCTTAGTTGGAACAGGGATGGGGCCCCAGCATTTT
V gene: TRBV12-3/TRBV12-4; J gene: TRBJ1-6; D gene: NA; clone size: many; CDR3 protein: CASLRRGSHILHF; CDR3 DNA: TGTGCCAGCCTCCGACGTGGGAGTCACATCCTCCACTTT
V gene: TRBV7-2; J gene: TRBJ1-1; D gene: TRBD1; clone size: many; CDR3 protein: CASSLVQGGTEAFF; CDR3 DNA: TGTGCCAGCAGTTTGGTCCAGGGGGGAACTGAAGCTTTCTTT
V gene: TRBV20-1; J gene: TRBJ1-2; D gene: NA; clone size: few; CDR3 protein: CSARDPANYGYTF; CDR3 DNA: TGCAGTGCTAGAGATCCAGCTAACTATGGCTACACCTTC
V gene: TRBV6-2/TRBV6-3; J gene: TRBJ2-1; D gene: TRBD1; clone size: NA; CDR3 protein: CASNTGTGLNEQFF; CDR3 DNA: TGTGCCAGCAATACCGGGACAGGACTTAATGAGCAGTTCTTC
V gene: TRBV5-1; J gene: TRBJ1-1; D gene: TRBD1; clone size: few; CDR3 protein: CASSSTTGVNTEAFF; CDR3 DNA: TGCGCCAGCAGTTCCACGACAGGGGTGAACACTGAAGCTTTCTTT
V gene: TRBV4-2; J gene: TRBJ1-1; D gene: NA; clone size: many; CDR3 protein: CASSQRGQGTMNTEAFF; CDR3 DNA: TGTGCCAGCAGCCAAAGAGGTCAGGGAACAATGAACACTGAAGCTTTCTTT